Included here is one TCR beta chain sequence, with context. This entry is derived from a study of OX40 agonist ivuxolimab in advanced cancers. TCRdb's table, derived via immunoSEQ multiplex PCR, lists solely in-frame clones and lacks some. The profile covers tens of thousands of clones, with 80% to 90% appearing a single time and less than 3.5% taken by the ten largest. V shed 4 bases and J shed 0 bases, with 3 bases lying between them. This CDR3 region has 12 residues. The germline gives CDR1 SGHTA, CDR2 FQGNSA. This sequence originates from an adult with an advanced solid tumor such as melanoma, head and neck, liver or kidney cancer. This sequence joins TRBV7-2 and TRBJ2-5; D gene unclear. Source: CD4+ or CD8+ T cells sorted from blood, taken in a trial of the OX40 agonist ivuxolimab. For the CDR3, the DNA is TGTGCCAGCAGCTGGTACCAAGAGACCCAGTACTTC. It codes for CASSWYQETQYF.